One sample yielded the 2 T cell receptor beta chains listed below, sequenced in a study of blood T cell repertoires in COVID-19. Libraries were prepared by immunoSEQ multiplex PCR; TCRdb keeps only in-frame clonotypes and omits some of them. The data hold 30,000 to 40,000 clones, with approximately 91% observed a single time. The sequencing input was peripheral blood. All receptors derive from a woman older than 75 with acute or convalescent COVID-19.

The chain carries TRBV27 and TRBJ1-1; D is perhaps TRBD1 (6 bases). The CDR3 loop spans 13 amino acids. Germline V gene data show CDR1 as MNHEY and CDR2 as SMNVEV (reference sequence). Trimming cost V 5 bases and J 5 bases, with 12 bases left between them. The CDR3 reads CASSLTGRTEAFF. The CDR3 DNA sequence: TGTGCCAGCAGTCTTACAGGGCGAACTGAAGCTTTCTTT.

Concerning this clone: The identical CDR3 is also encoded by other nucleotide sequences in the sample. This rearrangement joins TRBV3-1 (or the pseudogene TRBV3-2) to TRBJ1-1; a weak D match, TRBD1 (6 bases). The germline V gene encodes CDR1 LGHDT and CDR2 YNNKEL (reference sequence). Between the trimmed V and J ends, which lost 1 base and 4 bases, there was a span of 7 bases. The CDR3 covers 13 residues. The CDR3 DNA reads as TGTGCCAGCAGCCAAGCCAGGGGCACTGAAGCTTTCTTT. It specifies CASSQARGTEAFF.